The present entry profiles one T cell receptor (beta chain) with its context. No cognate antigen has been identified for it. Base quality data are lacking; no much larger clone is found one base away. This entry belongs to a study of cytomegalovirus exposure and HLA in healthy donors (dated by TCRdb to the late 2010s). In terms of the full investigation: An earlier analysis of some 620 of the donors reported 276 Gb of sequence data and 95 million to 140 million unique TCR beta sequences obtained from approximately 180 million T cells. High-throughput TCR immunosequencing, statistical association of individual TCRs with disease status, and machine learning were combined to predict cytomegalovirus infection status. About 280 gigabases of sequencing data and 78 million or so unique TCR sequences were included in an early release covering roughly 700 HLA-typed donors. An earlier analysis of 587 of the donors used high-throughput TCR beta sequencing to judge whether each TCR beta V gene segment behaved as functional or pseudogenic. The T cell repertoires of several hundred subjects were profiled by immunosequencing and related to cytomegalovirus serostatus. Rather than drawing on any new phenotypic data, the later analysis identified candidate immune exposures from TCR beta sequences and the way those sequences occurred across donors. Across some 400 genotyped donors of the cohort, an average of roughly 200,000 unique TCR beta nucleotide sequences per donor were sequenced, and roughly 18% of those sequences were non-productive. A later analysis re-analyzed previously published TCR beta repertoires from roughly 630 donors and added high-resolution HLA genotyping to study TCR occurrence patterns. Besides the first cohort of some 670 subjects, a separate validation cohort made up of roughly 130 different subjects was used. HLA typing included class I and class II loci at four-digit resolution. The aim of the study was to test whether cataloging public T cell receptors could identify signatures of past pathogen exposure. Of the roughly 400 genotyped donors, roughly 76% were placed in the genetic ancestry cluster associated with self-reported Caucasian donors. About five DR-DQ haplotypes were treated as single units for association and clustering because of strong linkage in the cohort. Donor age, sex, ethnicity and CMV serostatus were collected together with the repertoire data. The number of donors typed differed by locus, with roughly 629-640 for A, B, C, DRB1 and DQB1, around 520 for DQA1, 606 for DPA1, and 400 to 490 for DPB1. A later genetic analysis took genome-wide SNP genotypes for about three fifths of the roughly 670 donors and used that subset as a discovery cohort. Every discovery cohort repertoire had been produced on one sequencing platform.

Results the study describes overall, beyond this receptor: When HLA alleles, especially DR and DQ, strongly co-occurred, TCR associations were difficult to assign to individual alleles. Because counts were too low, about 15 rarely observed V segments, including chromosome 9 orphons, were left out of the earlier analysis of 500 to 750 of the donors. A total of 164 TCR beta chains were listed by the study as associated with cytomegalovirus. Across donors, most TCR sequences were observed very rarely, whereas some public TCRs were present in many individuals. The authors suggested that the approach could potentially be extended to other disease states and immunological phenotypes. Immune exposure information for the cohort was limited to CMV serostatus. In this cohort, only TCR beta chains were sequenced, and detectable features were limited by the absence of alpha or paired-chain data. A further reported finding was that TCR beta sequences accurately predicted the HLA-A and HLA-B alleles for most subjects in the first cohort. Sequencing depth was assumed to be roughly uniform across donors in the presence/absence analyses, though that assumption may not hold. Specific HLA alleles were associated with 16,951 TCR beta sequences at a false discovery rate of 0.05 in a later analysis. Cytomegalovirus status was reported to be diagnosed by the classifier with high specificity and sensitivity in both the original and validation cohorts. The sequencing pipeline was judged likely to have produced a cluster of highly shared sequence variants as a technical artifact. In vitro tests confirmed that a few of the cytomegalovirus-associated TCR beta chains recognize cytomegalovirus antigens. In a later analysis, HLA-associated TCR beta chains showed more clonal expansion and lower generation probabilities than non-associated chains that were equally common. A later genetic analysis associated a missense DCLRE1C variant with V-gene and J-gene trimming of TCR beta chains, and an independent cohort replicated the association. In a later analysis, the rate of TCR association differed among HLA loci, with DRB1 alleles having the most associated TCRs and HLA-C alleles having the fewest. In a later genetic analysis, fewer N-insertions in productive TCRs were reported among donors in an Asian-associated ancestry cluster than the approximately 710-donor mean. Because HLA typing was missing for some donors at each locus, association tests included only the typed subset. A later analysis reported that several top co-occurrence clusters appeared linked to parvovirus B19, influenza, CMV and Epstein-Barr virus. A later analysis found that most CMV-associated TCR beta chains appeared HLA-restricted, with HLA associations seemingly driven largely by CMV exposure. In an earlier analysis of 500 to 650 of the donors, most TCR beta V segments appeared in productive rearrangements about 87% or about 30% of the time, broadly matching IMGT annotations. Correlated functional status among segregating V segments might be attributable to linkage disequilibrium, but an unknown experimental factor could not be ruled out. Some IMGT-functional V segments, including TRBV6-2 and TRBV6-3, could not be distinguished by the 87-base-pair reads and were therefore excluded.

Library preparation used the immunoSEQ multiplex PCR assay. The multiplex PCR relied on a mix of 60 forward primers for TCR Vbeta segments and 13 reverse primers for TCR Jbeta segments. The CDR3 region of rearranged TCR beta genes was amplified from genomic DNA with a multiplex PCR assay. The Illumina HiSeq System was used to sequence the amplified TCR beta libraries as 87-base-pair reads. In the paper's pipeline: Across the 500 to 850 repertoires, a later analysis counted tens of millions of unique TCR beta chains, 9.5 million to 13 million of which were shared by at least two donors. To remove PCR and sequencing errors, raw reads were error-corrected and collapsed into unique sequences using a nearest-neighbor algorithm that merged closely related sequences. To assign V, D and J gene segments, CDR3 sequences were aligned to IMGT reference sequences. For a sequence to be retained, a match of at least six nucleotides to both a V gene segment and a J gene segment was required. Rearrangements were classified as productive when the CDR3 lacked stop codons and remained in frame with V and J, and all other rearrangements were classified as non-productive. Following IMGT convention, CDR3 was defined as the stretch from the second conserved V-encoded cysteine to the conserved J-encoded phenylalanine. The earlier analysis of a few hundred of the donors excluded sequences that lacked an unambiguous match to a single V gene segment. An earlier analysis of several hundred of the donors called V segments functional above 56.7% productive rearrangements and segregating when the between-donor standard deviation exceeded 5%. A statistical classification framework was built for diagnosing cytomegalovirus status from the catalog of TCR beta chain sequences. In a later analysis, TCR nucleotide sequences were compared against IMGT/GENE-DB human TR gene sequences so that V and J genes could be assigned. Using the TCRdist pipeline, a later analysis assigned CDR3 sequences along with most-parsimonious VDJ recombination scenarios. A later analysis defined each TCR beta chain by its CDR3 amino acid sequence plus V-gene family, and excluded reads lacking a unique V-gene family. As a way to deal with suspected cross-contamination and a sequencing artifact, a later analysis dropped 592 nucleotide sequences that were highly shared and had low generation probability. A later analysis calculated a clonal expansion index for each public chain from normalized within-repertoire ranks of inferred template counts. In a later analysis, generation probabilities were computed with a VDJ recombination model fitted to out-of-frame rearrangements, and the resulting probabilities were checked against IGoR. In a later analysis, TCR-TCR, TCR-HLA and TCR-CMV co-occurrence was scored with hypergeometric tests, and a repertoire-size bias correction was applied to TCR pairs. False discovery rates were estimated in a later analysis by permuting HLA or CMV assignments 20 times. In a later analysis, co-occurring TCRs were grouped using DBSCAN, and TCRdist sequence similarity was added for clustering within HLA-allele-positive subsets. Repertoires with fewer than 30,000 or more than 120,000 public chains were left out of co-occurrence clustering, as were four to six repertoires with anomalous nucleotide sharing. TCRdb mirrors the immuneACCESS table, restricted to in-frame sequences. Some clones are absent from its copies; in checked studies, under half trace to an unresolved V gene, and the reason for the others is unknown. The DNA was the basis for D and trimming; V, J and clone size are from that table. The table for this sample lists 64,000 or so clones; about two thirds of them were counted only once. The top ten clones comprise about 7.6% of the sample.

The cohort consisted of 666 healthy bone marrow donors. All cohort members were sampled while nominally healthy, although unrecorded immune exposures were likely present. The donor tested CMV seropositive, placing the donor among the 289 seropositive members of the cohort. Every donor gave a peripheral blood sample, and the peripheral blood mononuclear cells from that sample were used for TCR beta sequencing. The Qiagen DNeasy Blood Extraction Kit was used to extract genomic DNA from the blood cell samples. The V and J ends are trimmed by 1 base and 2 bases, leaving 10 bases between them. The germline V gene provides CDR1 SGHNT and CDR2 YENEEA. Reading from cysteine to phenylalanine, the CDR3 counts 15 amino acids. The CDR3 DNA has 45 bases and is translated from base 1.

Sequenced material: PBMCs. Here the chain combines TRBV11-3 and TRBJ2-3; there is no confident call for the D gene. This clonotype was obtained from a man between 40 and 49 years old in good health and CMV-seropositive. The bases are TGTGCCAGCAGCTTAGGGGCAGGTCCCACAGATACGCAGTATTTT. Its translation reads: CASSLGAGPTDTQYF.